The clone carrying this T cell receptor (beta chain) was recorded a few times. The sample comes from a study of blood T cell repertoires in COVID-19. Overall study: COVID-19 samples collected from the United States, Italy and Spain covered acute and convalescent phases.

The CDR3 is made up of 16 amino acids. CDR1 is LGHNA, CDR2 YNFKEQ, per germline. Trimming took off 0 bases at V and 4 bases at J, with 15 bases between the two ends. Per the study methods: Researchers report that nucleated cell counts were estimated from reference gene primer amplification. Sequencing was performed with immunoSEQ multiplex PCR; in TCRdb, only in-frame clones are kept and a portion is missing. V and J calls and clone size are as listed in that table; D and trimming were resolved from the DNA. The table lists approximately 150,000 clones, about 80% of them singletons. The receptor was isolated from a man aged 70-80 years who had recovered from COVID-19. V is TRBV4-2 and J is TRBJ1-2; D gene unclear. Input material: peripheral blood. CDR3 loop: CASSQDTAGQSYGYTF. The CDR3 DNA reads TGTGCCAGCAGCCAAGATACGGCAGGTCAAAGCTATGGCTACACCTTC.